The present entry profiles one TCR beta chain with its context. Its antigen is undetermined. Germline loops: CDR1 LGHDT, CDR2 YNNKEL (reference sequence). Trimming removed 1 base from V and 6 bases from J; junction bases left unmatched: 2. The CDR3 is 14 residues long. This sample stems from a study of vaccination effects on CD4 cells after COVID-19. General study points: Clones induced by infection and by vaccine showed marked clonal contraction late after vaccination.

Data came from immunoSEQ multiplex PCR; TCRdb stores just in-frame clones and leaves some out. The sample records some 23,000 clones, roughly three quarters being singletons. Within the ViraFEST assay, antigen-specific CD4+ T cells underwent expansion with viral peptide pools prior to sequencing. A 10-day culture period preceded the isolation of CD4+ T cells. All participants had two doses of either the BNT162b2 or mRNA-1273 vaccine. The receptor was derived from a human donor who received a COVID-19 vaccine. Sequenced here: CD4+ T cells from PBMCs cultured with SARS-CoV-2 spike peptides, sampled after COVID-19 vaccination. This rearrangement joins TRBV3-1 (or the pseudogene TRBV3-2) to TRBJ2-1, with 8 bases that match TRBD1. The CDR3 sequence: CASSQVDRGNEQFF. DNA of the CDR3: TGTGCCAGCAGCCAAGTCGACAGGGGCAATGAGCAGTTCTTC.